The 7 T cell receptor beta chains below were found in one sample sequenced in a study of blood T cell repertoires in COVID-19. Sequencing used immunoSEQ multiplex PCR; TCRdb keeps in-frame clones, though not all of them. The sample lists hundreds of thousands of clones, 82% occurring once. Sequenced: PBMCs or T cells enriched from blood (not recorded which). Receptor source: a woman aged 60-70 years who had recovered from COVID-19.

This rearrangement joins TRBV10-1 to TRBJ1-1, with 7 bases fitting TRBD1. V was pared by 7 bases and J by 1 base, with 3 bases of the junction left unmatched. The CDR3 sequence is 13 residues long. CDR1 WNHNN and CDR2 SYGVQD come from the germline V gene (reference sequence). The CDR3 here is CASNGQENTEAFF. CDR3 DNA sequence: TGCGCCAGCAACGGACAGGAGAACACTGAAGCTTTCTTT.

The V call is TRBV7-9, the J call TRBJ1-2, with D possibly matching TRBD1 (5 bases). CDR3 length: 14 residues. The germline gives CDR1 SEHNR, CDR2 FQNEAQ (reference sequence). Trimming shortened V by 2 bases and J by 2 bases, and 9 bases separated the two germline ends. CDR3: CASSLIAGNYGYTF. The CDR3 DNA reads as TGTGCCAGCAGCTTAATTGCAGGGAACTATGGCTACACCTTC.

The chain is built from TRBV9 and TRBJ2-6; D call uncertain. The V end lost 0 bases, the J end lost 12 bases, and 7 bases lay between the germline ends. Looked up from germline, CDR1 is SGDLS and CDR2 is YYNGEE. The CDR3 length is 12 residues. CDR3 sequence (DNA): TGTGCCAGCAGCGTAGTCGCCGGCGTCCTGACTTTC. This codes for CASSVVAGVLTF.

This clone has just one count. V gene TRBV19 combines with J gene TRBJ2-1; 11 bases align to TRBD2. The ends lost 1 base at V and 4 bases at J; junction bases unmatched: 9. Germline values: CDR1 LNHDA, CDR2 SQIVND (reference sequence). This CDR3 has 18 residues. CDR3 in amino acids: CASSIGPSGGPPYNEQFF. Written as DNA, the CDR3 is TGTGCCAGTAGTATAGGGCCTAGCGGGGGGCCACCTTACAATGAGCAGTTCTTC.

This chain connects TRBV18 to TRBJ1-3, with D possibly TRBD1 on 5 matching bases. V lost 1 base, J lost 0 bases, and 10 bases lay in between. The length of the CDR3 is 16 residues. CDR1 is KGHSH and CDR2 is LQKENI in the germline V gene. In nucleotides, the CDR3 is TGTGCCAGCTCACCACTACAGGCGTTCTCTGGAAACACCATATATTTT. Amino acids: CASSPLQAFSGNTIYF.

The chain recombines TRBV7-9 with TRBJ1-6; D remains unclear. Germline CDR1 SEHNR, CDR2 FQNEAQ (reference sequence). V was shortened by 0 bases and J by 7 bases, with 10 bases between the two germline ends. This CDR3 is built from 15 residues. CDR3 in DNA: TGTGCCAGCAGCTTAGCGGGCCGGCAGAATTCACCCCTCCACTTT. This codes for CASSLAGRQNSPLHF.

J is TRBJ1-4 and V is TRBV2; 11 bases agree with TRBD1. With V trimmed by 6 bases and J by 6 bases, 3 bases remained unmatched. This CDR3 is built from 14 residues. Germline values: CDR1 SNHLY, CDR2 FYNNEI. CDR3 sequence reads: CASRWGQGDEKLFF. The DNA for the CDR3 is TGTGCCAGCAGGTGGGGACAGGGGGATGAAAAACTGTTTTTT.